These T cell receptor beta chains were read from a single sample in a study of blood T cell repertoires in COVID-19. TCRdb's table, derived via immunoSEQ multiplex PCR, lists solely in-frame clones and lacks some. The repertoire has under 250,000 clones, approximately 80% of them found once; the top ten carry around 25%. The sample comprised peripheral blood. All receptors come from a man in his forties with acute or convalescent COVID-19. Both conserved end residues are part of each CDR3. D genes are given only for firm matches. The size field is filled for only some rows; it gives once, few, many or a size class.

cdr3_aa cdr3_nt v_call clone_size j_call d_call cdr3_length
CASSPKWAGDTGELFF TGTGCCAGCAGCCCCAAATGGGCAGGTGATACCGGGGAGCTGTTTTTT TRBV5-4 NA TRBJ2-2 NA 16
CASSLGGEGQGIYEQYF TGCGCCAGCAGCTTGGGGGGTGAGGGACAGGGGATCTACGAGCAGTACTTC TRBV5-1 NA TRBJ2-7 TRBD1 17
CASSAGTSGNYEQYF TGTGCCAGTAGTGCCGGGACTAGCGGAAACTACGAGCAGTACTTC TRBV19 NA TRBJ2-7 TRBD2 15
CASSSINTGELFF TGTGCCAGCAGTTCAATTAACACCGGGGAGCTGTTTTTT TRBV27 NA TRBJ2-2 NA 13
CASGGSRDEQFF TGTGCCAGCGGTGGGAGTAGGGATGAGCAGTTCTTC TRBV9 NA TRBJ2-1 NA 12
CASSQDHASGSVSDTQYF TGTGCCAGCAGCCAAGATCATGCTAGCGGGAGTGTCTCAGATACGCAGTATTTT TRBV3-1/TRBV3-2 NA TRBJ2-3 TRBD2 18
CSVDRQGLNTEAFF TGCAGCGTCGATCGACAGGGACTCAACACTGAAGCTTTCTTT TRBV29-1 NA TRBJ1-1 TRBD1 14
CASRPSGTSGTYTDTQYF TGTGCCAGCAGACCTTCCGGGACTAGCGGGACGTACACAGATACGCAGTATTTT TRBV6-2/TRBV6-3 NA TRBJ2-3 TRBD2 18
CASSLTRASGRATDTQYF TGTGCCAGCAGCTTAACGAGGGCTAGCGGGAGGGCAACAGATACGCAGTATTTT TRBV7-3 once TRBJ2-3 TRBD2 18
CASSLAASGGYEQYF TGTGCCAGCAGCTTAGCGGCTAGCGGGGGCTACGAGCAGTACTTC TRBV11-1 NA TRBJ2-7 TRBD2 15
CASSSTRLAGLTDTQYF TGTGCCAGCAGCTCGACCCGACTAGCGGGACTCACAGATACGCAGTATTTT TRBV11-3 few TRBJ2-3 TRBD2 17
CASSGRRVLSTEAFF TGTGCCAGCAGCGGCCGCAGGGTCCTGAGCACTGAAGCTTTCTTT TRBV13 NA TRBJ1-1 NA 15
CASSTRTAGTEAFF TGTGCCAGCAGCACACGGACGGCGGGCACTGAAGCTTTCTTT TRBV7-9 NA TRBJ1-1 NA 14
CASRLTGGTLPETQYF TGTGCCAGCAGGTTGACGGGCGGGACTTTGCCAGAGACCCAGTACTTC TRBV5-6 NA TRBJ2-5 NA 16
CASSSADSLNEKLFF TGTGCCAGCAGCTCGGCGGACAGCCTTAATGAAAAACTGTTTTTT TRBV7-6 NA TRBJ1-4 NA 15